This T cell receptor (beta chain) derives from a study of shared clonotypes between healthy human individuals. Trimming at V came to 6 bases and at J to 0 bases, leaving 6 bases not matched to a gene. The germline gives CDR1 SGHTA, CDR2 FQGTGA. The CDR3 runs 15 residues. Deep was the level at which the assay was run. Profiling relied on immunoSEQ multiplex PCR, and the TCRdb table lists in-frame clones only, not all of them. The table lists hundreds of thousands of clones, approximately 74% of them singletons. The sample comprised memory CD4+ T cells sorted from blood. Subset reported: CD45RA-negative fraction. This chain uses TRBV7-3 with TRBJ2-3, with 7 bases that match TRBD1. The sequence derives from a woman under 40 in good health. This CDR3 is CASSPGQVSTDTQYF. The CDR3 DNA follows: TGTGCCAGCAGTCCCGGACAGGTTAGCACAGATACGCAGTATTTT.